A few counts support the clone carrying this TCR beta chain. Its target is not known. RNA transcripts yielded amplified TCR beta CDR3 regions. Second-round multiplex PCR came after first-round RT-PCR with HTBI primers. Via MiXCR, TCRdb re-called the multiplex PCR reads, giving one row per CDR3 protein. The table records 200,000 to 250,000 distinct CDR3 sequences, around 50% of them present only once. This sample was taken from a study of Graves' ophthalmopathy and Graves' hyperthyroidism. Study conclusions and caveats: Blood shared most expanded thyroid clonotypes above 0.001 frequency.

Each donor who had ophthalmopathy showed moderate-to-severe activity, a CAS of ≥3, a NOSPECS of ≥4, and a duration under 3 months. The starting material, 10 ml of fresh peripheral blood, provided the PBMCs. Trimming removed 2 bases from V and 3 bases from J, with 14 bases in between. Per germline, CDR1 DFQATT and CDR2 SNEGSKA (reference sequence). The CDR3 has 15 amino acids. The TCR sequence derives from an adult man with Graves' ophthalmopathy. Source material: peripheral blood. This sequence joins TRBV20-1 and TRBJ1-5; perhaps TRBD1 as D (6 bases). In DNA form, the CDR3 reads TGCAGTGCTAGATTTACTGGACAGTCCAATCAGCCCCAGCATTTT. This encodes CSARFTGQSNQPQHF.